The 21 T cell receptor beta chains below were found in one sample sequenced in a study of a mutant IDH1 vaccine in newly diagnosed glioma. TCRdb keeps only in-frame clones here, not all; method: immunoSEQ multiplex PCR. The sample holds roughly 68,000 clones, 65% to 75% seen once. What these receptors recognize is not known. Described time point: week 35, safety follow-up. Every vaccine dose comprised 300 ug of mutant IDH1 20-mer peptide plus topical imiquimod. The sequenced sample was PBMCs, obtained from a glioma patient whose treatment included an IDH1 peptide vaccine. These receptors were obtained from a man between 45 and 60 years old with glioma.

The CDR3 DNA sequence: TGCAGCGTTGTGGGGACGGACAATCAGCCCCAGCATTTT. Protein product: CSVVGTDNQPQHF. This rearrangement joins TRBV29-1 to TRBJ1-5; possible D gene TRBD1, 5 bases. Germline V gene sequence: CDR1 SQVTM, CDR2 ANQGSEA. Deletions cut 4 bases from V and 3 bases from J, with 10 bases between. The CDR3 extends over 13 amino acids.

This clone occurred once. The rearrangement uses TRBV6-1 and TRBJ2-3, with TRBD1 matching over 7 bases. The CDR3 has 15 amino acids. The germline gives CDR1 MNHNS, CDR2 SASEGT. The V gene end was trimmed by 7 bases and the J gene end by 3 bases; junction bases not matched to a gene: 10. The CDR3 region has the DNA TGTGCCAGCACCGAGCTGGGACAGCGGACAGATACGCAGTATTTT. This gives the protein CASTELGQRTDTQYF.

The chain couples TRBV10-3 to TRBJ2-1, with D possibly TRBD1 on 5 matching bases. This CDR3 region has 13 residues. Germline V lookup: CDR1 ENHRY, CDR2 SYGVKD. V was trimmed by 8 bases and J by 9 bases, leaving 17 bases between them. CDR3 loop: CAIGADSLGEQFF. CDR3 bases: TGTGCCATCGGTGCTGACAGTCTTGGTGAGCAGTTCTTC.

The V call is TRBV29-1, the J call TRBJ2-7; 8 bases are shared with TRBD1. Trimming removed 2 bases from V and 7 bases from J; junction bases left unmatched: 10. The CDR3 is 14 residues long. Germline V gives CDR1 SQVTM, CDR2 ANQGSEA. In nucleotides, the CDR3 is TGCAGCGTTGAATCCGAGACAGGGGTTTTAGAGCAGTACTTC. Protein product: CSVESETGVLEQYF.

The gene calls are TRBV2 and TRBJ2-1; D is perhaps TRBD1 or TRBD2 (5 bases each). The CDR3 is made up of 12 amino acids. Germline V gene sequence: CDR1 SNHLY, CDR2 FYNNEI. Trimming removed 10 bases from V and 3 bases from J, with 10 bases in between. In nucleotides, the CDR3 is TGTGCCACCTCGAGGGGCTACAATGAGCAGTTCTTC. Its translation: CATSRGYNEQFF.

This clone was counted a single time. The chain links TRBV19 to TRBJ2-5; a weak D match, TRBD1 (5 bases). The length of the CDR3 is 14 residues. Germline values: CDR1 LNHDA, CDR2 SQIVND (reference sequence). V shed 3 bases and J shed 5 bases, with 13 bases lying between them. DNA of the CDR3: TGTGCCAGTAGTATTAGTAACAGGCGGGAGACCCAGTACTTC. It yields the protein CASSISNRRETQYF.

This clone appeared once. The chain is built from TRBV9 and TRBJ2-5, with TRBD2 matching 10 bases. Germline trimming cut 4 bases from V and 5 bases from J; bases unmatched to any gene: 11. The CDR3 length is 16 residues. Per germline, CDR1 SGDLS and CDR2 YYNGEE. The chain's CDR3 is CASSPSVTSGTETQYF. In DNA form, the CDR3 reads TGTGCCAGCAGCCCTTCGGTTACTAGCGGGACGGAGACCCAGTACTTC.

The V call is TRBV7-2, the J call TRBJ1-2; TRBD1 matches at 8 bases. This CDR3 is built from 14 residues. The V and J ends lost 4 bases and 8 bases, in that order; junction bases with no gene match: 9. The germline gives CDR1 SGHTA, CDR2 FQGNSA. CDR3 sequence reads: CASSSLNRGKGYTF. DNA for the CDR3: TGTGCCAGCAGCTCTTTAAACAGGGGGAAAGGCTACACCTTC.

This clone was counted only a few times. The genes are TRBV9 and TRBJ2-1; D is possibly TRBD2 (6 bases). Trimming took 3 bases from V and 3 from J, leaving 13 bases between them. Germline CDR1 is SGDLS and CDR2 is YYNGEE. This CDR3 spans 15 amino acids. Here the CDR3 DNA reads TGTGCCAGCAGCGGAGGTGGGGGAGGCTACAATGAGCAGTTCTTC. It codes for CASSGGGGGYNEQFF.

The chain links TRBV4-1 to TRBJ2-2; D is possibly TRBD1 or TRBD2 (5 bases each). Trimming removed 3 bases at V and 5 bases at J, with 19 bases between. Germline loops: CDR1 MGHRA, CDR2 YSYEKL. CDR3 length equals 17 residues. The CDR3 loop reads CASSHLGTGRNTGELFF. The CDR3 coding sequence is TGCGCCAGCAGCCACCTCGGGACGGGCCGAAATACCGGGGAGCTGTTTTTT.

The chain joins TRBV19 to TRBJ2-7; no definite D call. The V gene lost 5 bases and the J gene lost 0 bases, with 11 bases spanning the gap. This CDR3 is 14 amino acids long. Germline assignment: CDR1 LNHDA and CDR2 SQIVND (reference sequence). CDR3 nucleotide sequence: TGTGCCAGTAGTCGGGCGCAGAACTCCTACGAGCAGTACTTC. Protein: CASSRAQNSYEQYF.

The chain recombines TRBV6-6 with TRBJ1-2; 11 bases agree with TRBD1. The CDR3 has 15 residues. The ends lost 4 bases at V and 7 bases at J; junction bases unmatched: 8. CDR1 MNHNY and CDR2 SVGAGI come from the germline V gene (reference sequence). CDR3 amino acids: CASSSRTGGDGGYTF. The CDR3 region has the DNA TGTGCCAGCAGTTCAAGGACAGGGGGCGATGGTGGCTACACCTTC.

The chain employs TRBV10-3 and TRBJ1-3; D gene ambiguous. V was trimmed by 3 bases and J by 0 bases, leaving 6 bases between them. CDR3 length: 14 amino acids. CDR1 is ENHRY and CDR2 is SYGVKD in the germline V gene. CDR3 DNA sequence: TGTGCCATCAGTGACCCAAGCTCTGGAAACACCATATATTTT. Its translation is CAISDPSSGNTIYF.

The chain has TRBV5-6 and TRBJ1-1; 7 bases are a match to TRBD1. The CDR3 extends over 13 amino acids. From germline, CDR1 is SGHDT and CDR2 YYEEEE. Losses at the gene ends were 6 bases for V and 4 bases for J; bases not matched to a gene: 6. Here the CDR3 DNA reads TGTGCCAGCACCTGGTCAGGGGGCACTGAAGCTTTCTTT. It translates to CASTWSGGTEAFF.

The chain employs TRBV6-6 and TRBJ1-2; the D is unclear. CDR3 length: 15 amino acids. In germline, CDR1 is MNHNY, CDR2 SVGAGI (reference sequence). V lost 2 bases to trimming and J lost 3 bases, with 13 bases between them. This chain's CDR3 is CASSYTEISHYGYTF. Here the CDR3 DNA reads TGTGCCAGCAGTTACACGGAGATAAGTCACTATGGCTACACCTTC.

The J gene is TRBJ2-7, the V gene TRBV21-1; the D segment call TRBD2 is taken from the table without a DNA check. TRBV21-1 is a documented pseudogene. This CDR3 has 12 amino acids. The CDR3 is CASSKGCGEQYF. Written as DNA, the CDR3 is TGTGCCAGCAGCAAGGGATGCGGGGAGCAGTACTTC.

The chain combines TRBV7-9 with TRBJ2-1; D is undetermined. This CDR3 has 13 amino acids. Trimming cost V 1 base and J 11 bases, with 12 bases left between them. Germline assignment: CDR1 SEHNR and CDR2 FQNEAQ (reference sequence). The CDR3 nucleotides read TGTGCCAGCAGCTTAGGAGGTGTTGGACAGCAGTTCTTC. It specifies CASSLGGVGQQFF.

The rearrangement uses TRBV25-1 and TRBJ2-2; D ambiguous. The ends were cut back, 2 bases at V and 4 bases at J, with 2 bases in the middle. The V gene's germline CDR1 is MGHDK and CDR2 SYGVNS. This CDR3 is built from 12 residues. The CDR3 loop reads CASSEVTGELFF. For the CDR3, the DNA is TGTGCCAGCAGTGAAGTCACCGGGGAGCTGTTTTTT.

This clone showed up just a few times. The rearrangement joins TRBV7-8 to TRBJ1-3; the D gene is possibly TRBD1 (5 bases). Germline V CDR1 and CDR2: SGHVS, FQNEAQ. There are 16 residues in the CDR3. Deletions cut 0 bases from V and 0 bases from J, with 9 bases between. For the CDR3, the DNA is TGTGCCAGCAGCTTAGCCGGGACCAGCTCTGGAAACACCATATATTTT. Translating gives CASSLAGTSSGNTIYF.

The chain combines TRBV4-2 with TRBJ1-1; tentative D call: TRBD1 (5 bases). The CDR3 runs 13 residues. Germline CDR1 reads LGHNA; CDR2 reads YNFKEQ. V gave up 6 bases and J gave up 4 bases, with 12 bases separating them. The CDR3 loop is CASSPWGSTEAFF. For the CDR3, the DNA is TGTGCCAGCAGTCCCTGGGGGAGCACTGAAGCTTTCTTT.

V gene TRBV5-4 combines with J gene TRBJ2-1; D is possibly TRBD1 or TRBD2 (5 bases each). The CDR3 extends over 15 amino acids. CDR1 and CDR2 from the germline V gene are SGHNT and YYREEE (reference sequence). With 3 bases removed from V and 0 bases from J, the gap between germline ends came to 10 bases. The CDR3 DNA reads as TGTGCCAGCAGCTCCGCCGGGACCTCCTACAATGAGCAGTTCTTC. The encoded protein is CASSSAGTSYNEQFF.